One and the same sample provided the 12 T cell receptor beta chains below, sequenced in a study of CD4+ T cells in melanoma. Profiling relied on immunoSEQ multiplex PCR, and the TCRdb table lists in-frame clones only, not all of them. The table records roughly 5,000 clones, 55% to 80% of them present only once. The sample was cells from a culture (not recorded whether cultured in vitro). The receptors stem from a human donor with melanoma.

This clone was detected only once. The chain combines TRBV30 with TRBJ1-5; maybe TRBD1 (5 bases). Trimming took off 1 base at V and 3 bases at J, with 7 bases between the two ends. This CDR3 spans 13 amino acids. Germline V CDR1 and CDR2: GTSNPN, SVGIG (reference sequence). Here the CDR3 reads CAWSEGNNQPQHF. The CDR3, as DNA: TGTGCCTGGAGTGAGGGGAACAATCAGCCCCAGCATTTT. Full variable domain (remainder filled in from reference TRBV30 and TRBJ1-5): SQTIHQWPATLVQPVGSPLSLECTVEGTSNPNLYWYRQAAGRGLQLLFYSVGIGQISSEVPQNLSASRPQDRQFILSSKKLLLSDSGFYLCAWSEGNNQPQHFGDGTRLSIL.

This clone was recorded once. The chain joins TRBV5-1 to TRBJ2-3; D uncertain. V was trimmed by 0 bases and J by 1 base, leaving 3 bases between them. The germline CDR1 and CDR2 sequences are SGHRS and YFSETQ. The CDR3 is made up of 13 amino acids. CDR3 in DNA: TGCGCCAGCAGCTTGGTAGGCACAGATACGCAGTATTTT. It specifies CASSLVGTDTQYF.

The genes are TRBV7-2 and TRBJ1-6; no clear D. Germline V CDR1 and CDR2: SGHTA, FQGNSA. The CDR3 loop spans 13 amino acids. V was cut by 6 bases and J by 7 bases, with 10 bases left in between. The CDR3 sequence: CASSPTTNSPLHF. Here the CDR3 DNA reads TGTGCCAGCAGTCCTACAACGAATTCACCCCTCCACTTT.

This clone is categorized as medium-sized. This same CDR3 is encoded by further DNA sequences in the sample. The chain is built from TRBV5-6 and TRBJ2-3; 11 bases fit TRBD2. This CDR3 has 16 amino acids. Germline CDR1 and CDR2: SGHDT and YYEEEE. The V gene end was trimmed by 1 base and the J gene end by 2 bases; junction bases not matched to a gene: 3. The CDR3 coding sequence is TGTGCCAGCAGCTTGCTAGCGGGGGGAAACACAGATACGCAGTATTTT. This encodes CASSLLAGGNTDTQYF.

This sequence joins TRBV5-1 and TRBJ2-7, with D maybe TRBD1 (5 bases). Germline V gene sequence: CDR1 SGHRS, CDR2 YFSETQ. CDR3 length: 15 amino acids. V lost 4 bases and J lost 3, with 17 bases in between. CDR3 sequence (DNA): TGCGCCAGCAGCCAACGTGTAGGGGAATACTACGAGCAGTACTTC. It is translated as CASSQRVGEYYEQYF. Based on the CDR3 plus reference TRBV5-1 and TRBJ2-7, the full variable domain is KAGVTQTPRYLIKTRGQQVTLSCSPISGHRSVSWYQQTPGQGLQFLFEYFSETQRNKGNFPGRFSGRQFSNSRSEMNVSTLELGDSALYLCASSQRVGEYYEQYFGPGTRLTVT.

This clone was seen just once. The V call is TRBV5-6, the J call TRBJ1-1, with 10 bases identical to TRBD1. CDR1 is SGHDT, CDR2 YYEEEE, per germline. The ends lost 3 bases at V and 7 bases at J; junction bases unmatched: 12. The CDR3 is made up of 16 amino acids. CDR3 in amino acids: CASSSPFDRGRVEAFF. The DNA for the CDR3 is TGTGCCAGCAGCTCCCCCTTCGACAGGGGGCGCGTTGAAGCTTTCTTT.

The table lists this clone with a count of one. The junction departs from the called germline gene at one end, perhaps through a read error. J is TRBJ2-2 and V is TRBV5-1; 7 positions match TRBD1. In germline, CDR1 is SGHRS, CDR2 YFSETQ. The CDR3 spans 14 residues. The CDR3 is CASSLVQGNRGAVF. The CDR3 region has the DNA TGCGCCAGCAGCTTGGTACAGGGGAACCGGGGAGCTGTTTTT.

The chain employs TRBV6-1 and TRBJ2-7; TRBD1 matches 9 bases. V shed 1 base and J 0 bases; nucleotides not matched to a gene: 10. CDR3 length equals 18 residues. The germline gives CDR1 MNHNS, CDR2 SASEGT. The CDR3 reads CASSEGGQGFSSSYEQYF. In DNA, the CDR3 is TGTGCCAGCAGTGAAGGGGGACAGGGTTTTTCTAGCTCCTACGAGCAGTACTTC.

The V gene is TRBV5-1, the J gene TRBJ2-5, with a tentative D call TRBD2 (6 bases). The CDR3 totals 16 residues. CDR1 SGHRS and CDR2 YFSETQ come from the germline V gene. Deletions cut 3 bases from V and 2 bases from J, with 17 bases between. CDR3 amino acids: CASSSTPDSGQETQYF. The CDR3 bases are TGCGCCAGCAGCTCGACTCCTGATAGCGGTCAAGAGACCCAGTACTTC.

This clone was seen a single time. The rearrangement links TRBV6-5 to TRBJ2-1, with D hard to call. Trimming stripped 2 bases from V and 6 bases from J, with 8 bases between. The CDR3 is 13 amino acids. Looked up from germline, CDR1 is MNHEY and CDR2 is SVGAGI. CDR3 bases: TGTGCCAGCAGTTACGGGGAAGGCAATGAGCAGTTCTTC. This gives the protein CASSYGEGNEQFF.

A few counts support this clone. The J gene is TRBJ1-1, the V gene TRBV7-6; 9 bases fit TRBD1. This CDR3 has 13 residues. CDR1 is SGHVS, CDR2 FNYEAQ, per germline. V was pared by 5 bases and J by 4 bases, with 2 bases of the junction left unmatched. The CDR3 region is CASSLDRGTEAFF. CDR3 DNA sequence: TGTGCCAGCAGCCTGGACAGGGGCACTGAAGCTTTCTTT. Drawing the rest from reference TRBV7-6 and TRBJ1-1, the complete variable domain is GAGVSQSPRYKVTKRGQDVALRCDPISGHVSLYWYRQALGQGPEFLTYFNYEAQQDKSGLPNDRFSAERPEGSISTLTIQRTEQRDSAMYRCASSLDRGTEAFFGQGTRLTVV.

The chain couples TRBV12-3 or TRBV12-4 to TRBJ1-4; no reliable D call. This CDR3 is 12 amino acids long. V was cut by 1 base and J by 7 bases, with 4 bases left in between. This CDR3 is CASSLGAEKLFF. The CDR3 DNA follows: TGTGCCAGCAGTTTAGGGGCTGAAAAACTGTTTTTT.